This passage covers 26 T cell receptor beta chains from one sample sequenced in a study of beta chain features in type 1 diabetes. Expressed TCRB transcripts were sequenced after all isolated RNA was converted to cDNA. Here immunoSEQ multiplex PCR was the method, and the copy in TCRdb shows in-frame clones only, minus some. This sample has 330,000 or so clones; 15% to 20% occur once, and the top ten carry under 0.055%. Input material: naive CD4+ T cells from blood. These receptors came from a woman in her late teens or twenties in good health.

The rearrangement links TRBV7-8 to TRBJ2-5; 10 positions match TRBD1. The CDR3 has 16 residues. The J segment lost 1 base and the V segment lost 5 bases, leaving 7 bases of the junction unmatched. Germline-derived CDR1 and CDR2 are SGHVS and FQNEAQ. This CDR3 is CASSARTGGIQETQYF. The DNA of the CDR3 is TGTGCCAGCAGCGCCCGGACAGGGGGGATCCAAGAGACCCAGTACTTC.

The chain couples TRBV7-2 to TRBJ2-7, with D perhaps matching TRBD1 (6 bases). V was trimmed by 8 bases and J by 1 base, leaving 12 bases between them. CDR1 and CDR2 (germline): SGHTA, FQGNSA. This CDR3 has 13 amino acids. DNA for the CDR3: TGTGCCAGCTCCGGGACAAATTCCTACGAGCAGTACTTC. Residues: CASSGTNSYEQYF. Filled out from reference TRBV7-2 and TRBJ2-7, the complete variable domain reads GAGVSQSPSNKVTEKGKDVELRCDPISGHTALYWYRQSLGQGLEFLIYFQGNSAPDKSGLPSDRFSAERTGGSVSTLTIQRTQQEDSAVYLCASSGTNSYEQYFGPGTRLTVT.

This rearrangement joins TRBV25-1 to TRBJ2-7, with D possibly being TRBD1 (6 bases). V lost 4 bases and J lost 2, with 12 bases in between. The CDR3 runs 14 residues. CDR1 and CDR2 from the germline V gene are MGHDK and SYGVNS. CDR3 coding DNA: TGTGCCAGCAGTGGCTCTGGACAGACCTACGAGCAGTACTTC. Its translation is CASSGSGQTYEQYF.

The CDR3 loop is CASSLAWSGVGAFF. The CDR3 DNA sequence: TGTGCCAGCAGCTTGGCCTGGTCAGGGGTCGGAGCTTTCTTT. V is TRBV5-5 and J is TRBJ1-1; D perhaps matches TRBD1 (6 bases). The germline V gene encodes CDR1 SGHKS and CDR2 YYEKEE (reference sequence). This CDR3 is built from 14 residues. The V and J ends lost 0 bases and 10 bases respectively, with 16 bases between them.

There are a few counts of this clone. The genes are TRBV21-1 and TRBJ1-1; TRBD1 was called by the table and not checked on the DNA. TRBV21-1 is a recognized pseudogene. There are 16 residues in the CDR3. For the CDR3, the DNA is TGTGCCAGCAGCGCGCAACGGGACAGCTTGAACACTGAAGCTTTCTTT. Protein: CASSAQRDSLNTEAFF.

The table lists this clone with a few counts. The chain recombines TRBV30 with TRBJ2-3; D is uncertain. Germline CDR1 GTSNPN, CDR2 SVGIG (reference sequence). This CDR3 has 11 residues. Trimming took off 2 bases at V and 2 bases at J, with 2 bases between the two ends. The CDR3 DNA sequence: TGTGCCTGGAGTCTCACAGATACGCAGTATTTT. This sequence encodes CAWSLTDTQYF.

This clone occurred a few times. This rearrangement joins TRBV5-1 to TRBJ2-3, with TRBD2 identical over 9 bases. Germline CDR1 is SGHRS and CDR2 is YFSETQ. The CDR3 sequence is 17 residues long. J gave up 5 bases and V 3 bases, and 13 bases lay outside the gene matches. The CDR3 reads CASSSQSGGRAGDTQYF. The DNA of the CDR3 is TGCGCCAGCAGCTCCCAGAGTGGCGGGAGGGCGGGAGATACGCAGTATTTT.

The chain is built from TRBV9 and TRBJ2-2; D gene uncertain. CDR3 length: 14 residues. Per germline, CDR1 SGDLS and CDR2 YYNGEE. Trimming removed 3 bases at V and 0 bases at J, with 6 bases between. The CDR3 region is CASSDRTNTGELFF. The CDR3 DNA reads TGTGCCAGCAGCGACAGAACGAACACCGGGGAGCTGTTTTTT.

There are a few counts of this clone. The chain has TRBV10-3 and TRBJ2-7; possibly TRBD2 for D (6 bases). The length of the CDR3 is 12 residues. The V and J ends lost 10 bases and 6 bases respectively, with 16 bases between them. Germline CDR1 ENHRY, CDR2 SYGVKD. CDR3: CATLAAVGEQYF. The CDR3 DNA reads as TGTGCCACCTTAGCGGCAGTCGGCGAGCAGTACTTC.

This clone was seen ten or more times. Germline and junction disagree at one end, which may indicate a read error. This chain joins TRBV7-7 and TRBJ2-1; TRBD2 matches 9 bases. The CDR3 runs 12 residues. Germline lookup yields CDR1 SSHAT and CDR2 FNYEAQ (reference sequence). CDR3 bases: TGTGCTAGCAGCGCAGCGGGAGGTGAGCAGTTCTTC. Encoded protein: CASSAAGGEQFF. The full variable domain, in which reference TRBV7-7 and TRBJ2-1 provide the parts outside the CDR3, is GAGVSQSPRYKVTKRGQDVTLRCDPISSHATLYWYQQALGQGPEFLTYFNYEAQPDKSGLPSDRFSAERPEGSISTLTIQRTEQRDSAMYRCASSAAGGEQFFGPGTRLTVL.

This clone appeared a few times. This chain joins TRBV23-1 and TRBJ1-5, with unresolved D. TRBV23-1 is an open reading frame whose function is uncertain. CDR3 length: 17 amino acids. Trimming cost V 2 bases and J 2 bases, with 16 bases left between them. The CDR3 nucleotides are TGCGCCAGCAGTCAAAAGACCGCAGGAGGACGCAATCAGCCCCAGCATTTT. Translating it yields CASSQKTAGGRNQPQHF.

V and J are TRBV9 and TRBJ1-2; D may be TRBD1 (5 bases). The CDR3 is made up of 14 amino acids. V was pared by 0 bases and J by 6 bases, with 12 bases between. Germline assignment: CDR1 SGDLS and CDR2 YYNGEE. As DNA, the CDR3 is TGTGCCAGCAGCGTAGACAGGACACTGGATGGCTACACCTTC. Protein: CASSVDRTLDGYTF.

This chain joins TRBV7-3 and TRBJ2-3, with D perhaps matching TRBD2 (5 bases). There are 13 residues in the CDR3. CDR1 is SGHTA and CDR2 is FQGTGA in the germline V gene. The V end lost 5 bases, the J end lost 1 base, and 7 bases lay between the germline ends. CDR3 nucleotide sequence: TGTGCCAGCAGCCCCGGGGGCACAGATACGCAGTATTTT. Amino acids: CASSPGGTDTQYF.

V gene TRBV30 combines with J gene TRBJ1-1, with TRBD1 matching 8 bases. The CDR3 extends over 14 amino acids. In germline, CDR1 is GTSNPN, CDR2 SVGIG (reference sequence). The ends lost 3 bases at V and 5 bases at J; junction bases unmatched: 8. CDR3 in DNA: TGTGCCTGGAGGACCCAGGGGGCAAGTACTGAAGCTTTCTTT. Encoded protein: CAWRTQGASTEAFF.

This chain connects TRBV5-6 to TRBJ1-2, with D hard to call. Per the germline V gene, CDR1 is SGHDT and CDR2 is YYEEEE. With 0 bases removed from V and 5 bases from J, the gap between germline ends came to 11 bases. The CDR3 has 14 amino acids. The CDR3, as DNA: TGTGCCAGCAGCTTGGCCGCGGCAGCTTATGGCTACACCTTC. Encoded protein: CASSLAAAAYGYTF.

Here the CDR3 reads CASSQRTGTGSGANVLTF. The DNA of the CDR3 is TGTGCCAGCAGCCAAAGGACAGGGACGGGATCTGGGGCCAACGTCCTGACTTTC. The V call is TRBV14, the J call TRBJ2-6; 8 positions agree with TRBD1. The CDR3 spans 18 residues. The V gene end was trimmed by 2 bases and the J gene end by 1 base; junction bases not matched to a gene: 7. Germline assignment: CDR1 SGHDN and CDR2 FVKESK.

The genes are TRBV10-3 and TRBJ1-2; 8 positions agree with TRBD1. Looked up from germline, CDR1 is ENHRY and CDR2 is SYGVKD. V was pared by 4 bases and J by 6 bases, with 7 bases of the junction left unmatched. This CDR3 is built from 14 residues. The CDR3 region is CAISGRQGADGYTF. The CDR3 nucleotides are TGTGCCATCAGTGGTCGGCAGGGGGCTGATGGCTACACCTTC.

The V gene is TRBV7-9, the J gene TRBJ1-5; D may be TRBD1 (6 bases). The CDR3 length is 16 residues. The V end was cut by 1 base, the J end by 3 bases, with 13 bases between. The germline CDR1 and CDR2 sequences are SEHNR and FQNEAQ (reference sequence). CDR3 nucleotide sequence: TGTGCCAGCAGCTTAGGGGTTGGGGGCCCCAATCAGCCCCAGCATTTT. This codes for CASSLGVGGPNQPQHF.

J is TRBJ1-5 and V is TRBV18; D unclear. CDR1 and CDR2 (germline): KGHSH, LQKENI. V was shortened by 3 bases and J by 0 bases, with 9 bases between the two germline ends. This CDR3 has 15 residues. The CDR3: CASSPGSNSNQPQHF. DNA of the CDR3: TGTGCCAGCTCACCGGGGAGTAATAGCAATCAGCCCCAGCATTTT.

This clone was observed a handful of times. The chain links TRBV11-2 to TRBJ1-1; 8 bases are a match to TRBD1. CDR3 length: 14 residues. Germline CDR1 is SGHAT and CDR2 is FQNNGV. The J segment lost 1 base and the V segment lost 5 bases, leaving 3 bases of the junction unmatched. The CDR3 nucleotides are TGTGCCAGCAGCCCCGGGACAGGGAACACTGAAGCTTTCTTT. Protein sequence: CASSPGTGNTEAFF.

The V call is TRBV5-4, the J call TRBJ2-5; D is ambiguous. V lost 1 base to trimming and J lost 0 bases, with 4 bases between them. Germline V gives CDR1 SGHNT, CDR2 YYREEE (reference sequence). The CDR3 runs 13 residues. The CDR3 DNA is TGTGCCAGCAGCTTGTCCTACCAAGAGACCCAGTACTTC. Protein sequence: CASSLSYQETQYF.

The chain couples TRBV25-1 to TRBJ1-2; 7 bases are a match to TRBD1. This CDR3 has 14 residues. CDR1 and CDR2 (germline): MGHDK, SYGVNS. V trimming: 4 bases; J trimming: 3 bases; junction bases outside the gene matches: 5. The CDR3 protein is CASSGTGDYYGYTF. The CDR3 coding sequence is TGTGCCAGCAGTGGTACAGGGGACTACTATGGCTACACCTTC.

The table lists this clone with a few counts. The V gene is TRBV4-2, the J gene TRBJ1-1; a possible D gene is TRBD1 (5 bases). Germline CDR1 reads LGHNA; CDR2 reads YNFKEQ. The CDR3 runs 17 residues. Trimming took off 4 bases at V and 1 base at J, with 19 bases between the two ends. In DNA, the CDR3 is TGTGCCAGCAGCCCCAGAAGGGGCGGCAGTGGGAACACTGAAGCTTTCTTT. It encodes CASSPRRGGSGNTEAFF.

The J gene is TRBJ1-6, the V gene TRBV6-6, with TRBD1 identical over 12 bases. V lost 6 bases and J lost 14; bases outside the gene matches: 8. This CDR3 region has 14 residues. The germline gives CDR1 MNHNY, CDR2 SVGAGI (reference sequence). For the CDR3, the DNA is TGTGCCAGCAGCCCGGGACAGGGGGCTGGGGCCCTCCACTTT. It specifies CASSPGQGAGALHF.

To note about this clone: Compared with germline, one end of the junction differs, possibly owing to a read error. The chain has TRBV25-1 and TRBJ2-3; TRBD2 aligns across 8 bases. The CDR3 sequence is 15 residues long. CDR1 MGHDK and CDR2 SYGVNS come from the germline V gene. CDR3 loop: CASSDEDSGAPPPIF. The DNA of the CDR3 is TGTGCCAGCAGTGACGAAGATAGCGGGGCCCCACCACCAATTTTT.

This clone was counted between two and nine times. The chain employs TRBV4-1 and TRBJ2-7; 10 bases map to TRBD2. This CDR3 is 15 amino acids long. Per the germline V gene, CDR1 is MGHRA and CDR2 is YSYEKL. Trimming removed 1 base from V and 4 bases from J; junction bases left unmatched: 4. As DNA, the CDR3 is TGCGCCAGCAGCCAAGGAGGGACTAGCGCTTACGAGCAGTACTTC. It translates to CASSQGGTSAYEQYF.